The clone carrying this T cell receptor (beta chain) turned up a few times. Its antigen is not identified. Time point indicated: newly diagnosed GD, antithyroid drugs for less than 3 months. Generation of the TCR library employed RNA extracted from PBMCs. HTBI primers from iRepertoire and Arm-PCR of CDR3 regions yielded the TCR beta libraries. TCRdb passed the multiplex PCR reads through MiXCR, listing each CDR3 protein once. The profile shows hundreds of thousands of distinct CDR3 sequences, 15% to 20% of them singletons. The entry originates in a study of regulatory T cells in long-lasting Graves disease. At the level of the study: New Graves' disease cases had less than 3 months of antithyroid drugs. Study outcomes and limitations: Persistent disease exhibited a predilection for TRBV28, TRBJ1-2 and TRBJ2-5.

From germline, CDR1 is MDHEN and CDR2 SYDVKM. V dropped 2 bases and J dropped 8; count of bases not matched to a gene: 10. The CDR3 extends over 16 amino acids. These data were also reused for a study on T cells in Graves' hyperthyroidism and ophthalmopathy. That report adds: It was considered stable Graves' hyperthyroidism when ophthalmopathy did not progress within 18 months.

The clonotype comes from a woman aged 35-65 years with Graves disease. Specimen: peripheral blood mononuclear cells (PBMCs), collected at new diagnosis, from a patient treated with antithyroid drugs. This chain links TRBV28 with TRBJ2-1; 9 nucleotides align to TRBD1. CDR3 amino acids: CASSLGGQGSSHEQFF. DNA of the CDR3: TGTGCCAGCAGTTTAGGGGGACAGGGAAGCTCACATGAGCAGTTCTTC.